Described below is a single TCR beta chain sequence and its context. Its antigen is not known. This may arise from a read error, as a much more abundant clone is one base away. Time point denoted: newly diagnosed GD, antithyroid drugs for less than 3 months. With RNA extracted from PBMCs as input, the TCR library was made. The CDR3 loop spans 16 amino acids. Germline CDR1 reads LGHDT; CDR2 reads YNNKEL (reference sequence). Combining iRepertoire HTBI primers with Arm-PCR of CDR3 regions, the authors built TCR beta libraries. TCRdb redid the calling of the multiplex PCR reads with MiXCR, one entry per CDR3 protein. The data hold over 350,000 distinct CDR3 sequences, with 13% to 15% observed a single time. This entry is derived from a study of regulatory T cells in long-lasting Graves disease. Study-level findings and limits: Persistent disease showed a preference for TRBV28, TRBJ1-2 and TRBJ2-5.

The sample was also linked to a second study, of T cells in Graves' hyperthyroidism and ophthalmopathy. That work states: An initial round of RT-PCR targeting the TCR CDR3 relied on the HTBI primer set. Among clonotypes expanded in thyroid above 0.001, most were also found in blood. A 13 V-J model separated ophthalmopathy from stable hyperthyroidism.

The sequence was collected from a woman between 45 and 60 years old with Graves disease. The chain joins TRBV3-1 to TRBJ2-5; D unresolved. The sequencing here drew on peripheral blood mononuclear cells (PBMCs), taken at new diagnosis, from a patient treated with antithyroid drugs. The CDR3 bases are TGTGCCAGCAGCCCTTGGATGGGATCGACTCAAGGGACCCAGTACTTC. It yields the protein CASSPWMGSTQGTQYF.